These 29 T cell receptor beta chains came from one sample sequenced in a study of blood T cell repertoires in COVID-19 (dated by TCRdb to 2020 to 2022). Receptor amplification or capture employed the immunoSEQ multiplex PCR assay. Drawn from immuneACCESS, this table holds only the in-frame rearrangements with V and J called that TCRdb kept. Clones are partly lost; checked studies trace under half to an unresolved V gene and leave the rest unexplained. This sample has under 300,000 clones in its table, and approximately 90% of those were observed once. The top ten clonotypes cover roughly 9% of the sample. Sequencing was carried out using PBMCs or T cells enriched from blood (not recorded which). Receptors originate from a man between 40 and 49 years old who had recovered from COVID-19.

The chain uses TRBV28 and TRBJ2-1; 8 bases are a match to TRBD2. The CDR3 has 15 residues. V trimming: 3 bases; J trimming: 4 bases; junction bases outside the gene matches: 5. CDR1 and CDR2 from the germline V gene are MDHEN and SYDVKM. CDR3: CASSFTSGPYNEQFF. The CDR3 nucleotides are TGTGCCAGCAGTTTTACTAGCGGACCTTACAATGAGCAGTTCTTC. Variable domain in full (rest from reference TRBV28 and TRBJ2-1): DVKVTQSSRYLVKRTGEKVFLECVQDMDHENMFWYRQDPGLGLRLIYFSYDVKMKEKGDIPEGYSVSREKKERFSLILESASTNQTSMYLCASSFTSGPYNEQFFGPGTRLTVL.

This chain uses TRBV11-1 with TRBJ2-3; 8 nucleotides agree with TRBD2. Germline V gene lookup returns CDR1 SGHAT and CDR2 FQDESV (reference sequence). The CDR3 runs 15 residues. The ends lost 5 bases at V and 5 bases at J; junction bases unmatched: 9. DNA of the CDR3: TGTGCCAGCAGCCGGCGGACTAGCCAGAAAGATACGCAGTATTTT. Protein: CASSRRTSQKDTQYF.

This clone was seen a single time. V is TRBV28 and J is TRBJ2-6; D call uncertain. The CDR3 loop spans 14 amino acids. V lost 9 bases and J lost 1, with 10 bases in between. CDR1 and CDR2 (germline): MDHEN, SYDVKM. The CDR3 sequence is CASQFNSGANVLTF. The CDR3 DNA sequence: TGTGCCAGTCAGTTCAATTCTGGGGCCAACGTCCTGACTTTC.

The chain carries TRBV5-6 and TRBJ2-3, with D maybe TRBD2 (6 bases). Germline CDR1 is SGHDT and CDR2 is YYEEEE. This CDR3 contains 16 residues. V was trimmed by 4 bases and J by 2 bases, leaving 17 bases between them. CDR3 DNA: TGTGCCAGCAGCGCAAATTTCGGGGGTCTCACAGATACGCAGTATTTT. Translation: CASSANFGGLTDTQYF.

This clone was seen once. This chain joins TRBV7-9 and TRBJ1-6; possible D gene TRBD1, 5 bases. V lost 5 bases to trimming and J lost 8 bases, with 10 bases between them. Germline V lookup: CDR1 SEHNR, CDR2 FQNEAQ (reference sequence). This CDR3 has 13 residues. Written as DNA, the CDR3 is TGTGCCAGCAGCGAGAGGGACTATTCACCCCTCCACTTT. Translated: CASSERDYSPLHF.

The CDR3 loop is CASSPDRSPGSPLHF. The DNA of the CDR3 is TGCGCCAGCAGCCCCGACAGGTCTCCGGGATCACCCCTCCACTTT. The V call is TRBV5-1, the J call TRBJ1-6, with D possibly matching TRBD1 (6 bases). Trimming stripped 4 bases from V and 10 bases from J, with 18 bases between. This CDR3 comprises 15 residues. Germline CDR1 reads SGHRS; CDR2 reads YFSETQ. The entire variable domain, with the rest obtained from reference TRBV5-1 and TRBJ1-6, is as follows: KAGVTQTPRYLIKTRGQQVTLSCSPISGHRSVSWYQQTPGQGLQFLFEYFSETQRNKGNFPGRFSGRQFSNSRSEMNVSTLELGDSALYLCASSPDRSPGSPLHFGNGTRLTVT.

The rearrangement joins TRBV29-1 to TRBJ2-7, with 11 bases that match TRBD2. Germline assignment: CDR1 SQVTM and CDR2 ANQGSEA. J gave up 2 bases and V 6 bases, and 15 bases lay outside the gene matches. The CDR3 length is 17 residues. The CDR3 region has the DNA TGCAGCGTCGGTAAGACCGGGACTAGCGGTACCCCCTACGAGCAGTACTTC. Translation: CSVGKTGTSGTPYEQYF.

This clone was counted only a few times. The rearrangement joins TRBV4-2 to TRBJ1-6, with 7 bases identical to TRBD1. This CDR3 comprises 18 residues. With 0 bases clipped from V and 5 bases from J, the junction kept 10 bases outside the gene matches. The V gene's germline CDR1 is LGHNA and CDR2 YNFKEQ. The CDR3 DNA follows: TGTGCCAGCAGCCAAGACCTAAACCAGGGGGGAGATAATTCACCCCTCCACTTT. Protein product: CASSQDLNQGGDNSPLHF.

The chain joins TRBV4-2 to TRBJ1-2; TRBD1 might be the D (6 bases). The CDR3 contains 14 residues. V gave up 1 base and J gave up 2 bases, with 8 bases separating them. Per the germline V gene, CDR1 is LGHNA and CDR2 is YNFKEQ. Written as DNA, the CDR3 is TGTGCCAGCAGCCAAGGACAGGAGAACTATGGCTACACCTTC. The encoded protein is CASSQGQENYGYTF.

This chain links TRBV3-1 (or the pseudogene TRBV3-2) with TRBJ2-3; TRBD1 agrees at 8 bases. After removal of 3 bases from V and 1 base from J, the junction contained 6 bases not matched to a gene. CDR1 and CDR2 (germline): LGHDT, YNNKEL (reference sequence). This CDR3 comprises 16 residues. The CDR3 loop reads CASSHISGQGTDTQYF. The CDR3 region has the DNA TGTGCCAGCAGCCATATATCGGGACAGGGCACAGATACGCAGTATTTT.

V gene TRBV11-3 combines with J gene TRBJ2-5; D remains unclear. The CDR3 spans 14 residues. V was pared by 2 bases and J by 1 base, with 8 bases between. CDR1 and CDR2 from the germline V gene are SGHNT and YENEEA. In nucleotides, the CDR3 is TGTGCCAGCAGCTTACCTTACAGCCAAGAGACCCAGTACTTC. Translating gives CASSLPYSQETQYF.

This clone was seen a single time. The chain is built from TRBV5-4 and TRBJ1-4; tentative D call: TRBD1 (6 bases). Germline V lookup: CDR1 SGHNT, CDR2 YYREEE (reference sequence). Trimming stripped 0 bases from V and 0 bases from J, with 9 bases between. CDR3 size: 16 residues. In nucleotides, the CDR3 is TGTGCCAGCAGCTTGGGACAGGCTGCAACTAATGAAAAACTGTTTTTT. Amino acids: CASSLGQAATNEKLFF.

In this sample, this clone turned up once. The V gene is TRBV21-1, the J gene TRBJ1-1; the table names TRBD1, a call not compared with the DNA. TRBV21-1 is a known pseudogene. This CDR3 comprises 14 residues. CDR3: CASSSQGALTEAFF. The CDR3 DNA sequence: TGTGCCAGCAGCTCACAGGGGGCCCTCACTGAAGCTTTCTTT.

J is TRBJ2-1 and V is TRBV4-3, with 14 positions matching TRBD2. The V segment lost 2 bases and the J segment 10 bases; nucleotides outside the gene matches: 7. CDR1 and CDR2 (germline): LGHNA, YSLEER. The CDR3 has 16 amino acids. Here the CDR3 DNA reads TGCGCCAGCAGCCAATCCGGGACTAGCGGGAGAAGGGAGCAGTTCTTC. This encodes CASSQSGTSGRREQFF.

The genes are TRBV19 and TRBJ2-1, with D perhaps TRBD2 (5 bases). Between the trimmed V and J ends, which lost 4 bases and 4 bases, there was a span of 20 bases. CDR3 length: 17 amino acids. CDR1 is LNHDA, CDR2 SQIVND, per germline (reference sequence). CDR3 bases: TGTGCCAGTAGTACTTTATTGCTAGCACCGGAATACAATGAGCAGTTCTTC. Protein sequence: CASSTLLLAPEYNEQFF.

This clone was observed a handful of times. This CDR3 reads CASSYSGVIANQPQHF. The CDR3 coding sequence is TGTGCCAGCAGTTACTCCGGGGTAATTGCCAATCAGCCCCAGCATTTT. The gene calls are TRBV6-2 or TRBV6-3 and TRBJ1-5; D not resolved. The V end lost 0 bases, the J end lost 3 bases, and 12 bases lay between the germline ends. The CDR3 loop spans 16 amino acids. The germline V gene has CDR1 MNHEY and CDR2 SVGEGT.

A single count supports this clone. The chain combines TRBV7-2 with TRBJ2-7; D remains unclear. V was trimmed by 5 bases and J by 6 bases, leaving 14 bases between them. The CDR3 is made up of 13 amino acids. In germline, CDR1 is SGHTA, CDR2 FQGNSA. CDR3 residues: CASSHEWRGEQYF. CDR3 bases: TGTGCCAGCAGCCACGAGTGGCGAGGCGAGCAGTACTTC.

This clone has only a few counts. The chain uses TRBV5-1 and TRBJ2-5, with 11 bases that match TRBD1. Germline V lookup: CDR1 SGHRS, CDR2 YFSETQ. The CDR3 totals 16 residues. With 0 bases clipped from V and 1 base from J, the junction kept 2 bases outside the gene matches. The CDR3 DNA follows: TGCGCCAGCAGCTTGGGGACAGGGGGCCCCCAAGAGACCCAGTACTTC. Amino acid sequence: CASSLGTGGPQETQYF.

V usage is TRBV27 and J usage is TRBJ1-2, with D perhaps TRBD1 (5 bases). V was cut by 8 bases and J by 3 bases, with 10 bases left in between. This CDR3 has 12 amino acids. Looked up from germline, CDR1 is MNHEY and CDR2 is SMNVEV (reference sequence). In nucleotides, the CDR3 is TGTGCCAGCTTCCGGGGGGACTATGGCTACACCTTC. Amino acid sequence: CASFRGDYGYTF.

J is TRBJ2-2 and V is TRBV6-9; 9 bases align to TRBD1. Per germline, CDR1 MNHGY and CDR2 SVAAGI. After removal of 5 bases from V and 3 bases from J, the junction contained 4 bases not matched to a gene. CDR3 length: 15 residues. This chain's CDR3 is CASSKQGADTGELFF. CDR3 DNA: TGTGCCAGCAGTAAACAGGGGGCGGACACCGGGGAGCTGTTTTTT.

This chain joins TRBV24-1 and TRBJ1-2, with D hard to call. The CDR3 contains 14 residues. Germline lookup yields CDR1 KGHDR and CDR2 SFDVKD. V was cut by 3 bases and J by 4 bases, with 11 bases left in between. The CDR3 sequence: CATSDGPSGYGYTF. In nucleotides, the CDR3 is TGTGCCACCAGTGATGGGCCGTCTGGCTATGGCTACACCTTC.

This chain connects TRBV19 to TRBJ2-3; 9 positions match TRBD2. Trimming cost V 8 bases and J 2 bases; bases outside gene matches: 5. CDR3 length: 14 residues. Germline V gene sequence: CDR1 LNHDA, CDR2 SQIVND (reference sequence). CDR3 DNA: TGTGCCAGTCTGGGACTAGCTGACACAGATACGCAGTATTTT. Translating it yields CASLGLADTDTQYF. The variable domain in full, completed from reference TRBV19 and TRBJ2-3, reads DGGITQSPKYLFRKEGQNVTLSCEQNLNHDAMYWYRQDPGQGLRLIYYSQIVNDFQKGDIAEGYSVSREKKESFPLTVTSAQKNPTAFYLCASLGLADTDTQYFGPGTRLTVL.

J is TRBJ2-2 and V is TRBV7-9, with 9 bases identical to TRBD1. The germline V gene has CDR1 SEHNR and CDR2 FQNEAQ (reference sequence). V trimming: 5 bases; J trimming: 3 bases; junction bases outside the gene matches: 10. The CDR3 contains 17 residues. DNA of the CDR3: TGTGCCAGCAGCGGTCTTGGGACAGGGACGTACACCGGGGAGCTGTTTTTT. Amino acids: CASSGLGTGTYTGELFF.

Only a few counts were recorded for this clone. The chain is built from TRBV2 and TRBJ2-1, with 10 bases matching TRBD2. The V and J ends lost 7 bases and 8 bases, in that order; junction bases with no gene match: 8. This CDR3 has 14 amino acids. Germline V gene data show CDR1 as SNHLY and CDR2 as FYNNEI. Written as DNA, the CDR3 is TGTGCCAGCAAGCGGGAGGGCGGGGGCGATGAGCAGTTCTTC. It codes for CASKREGGGDEQFF.

The gene calls are TRBV2 and TRBJ1-5, with a possible D match to TRBD1 (6 bases). This CDR3 region has 15 residues. CDR1 SNHLY and CDR2 FYNNEI come from the germline V gene. V lost 6 bases, J lost 1 base, and 13 bases lay in between. This CDR3 reads CASRHRTESNQPQHF. In nucleotides, the CDR3 is TGTGCCAGCAGACACAGGACAGAGAGCAATCAGCCCCAGCATTTT.

A remark on this clone: This sample includes further DNA sequences coding for the same CDR3. The chain couples TRBV19 to TRBJ2-5; 9 bases are a match to TRBD1. The CDR3 length is 16 residues. Trimming removed 1 base from V and 2 bases from J; junction bases left unmatched: 5. The germline V gene encodes CDR1 LNHDA and CDR2 SQIVND (reference sequence). CDR3 coding DNA: TGTGCCAGTAGTATAGGGGGACAGGGAGGTCAAGAGACCCAGTACTTC. Translating it yields CASSIGGQGGQETQYF.

This chain connects TRBV7-9 to TRBJ2-7, with 10 nucleotides matching TRBD2. Germline V gives CDR1 SEHNR, CDR2 FQNEAQ (reference sequence). The V and J ends lost 2 bases and 4 bases, in that order; junction bases with no gene match: 2. The CDR3 covers 14 residues. CDR3 bases: TGTGCCAGCAGCTTAAGCGGGGGGGCGTACGAGCAGTACTTC. Its translation: CASSLSGGAYEQYF.

The CDR3 spells CASSLYSGGSYNEQFF. DNA of the CDR3: TGTGCCAGCAGCCTATACTCGGGAGGGTCCTACAATGAGCAGTTCTTC. The chain couples TRBV7-3 to TRBJ2-1; 8 bases are shared with TRBD2. The CDR3 runs to 16 residues. Trimming at V came to 5 bases and at J to 1 base, leaving 7 bases not matched to a gene. Germline V gene data show CDR1 as SGHTA and CDR2 as FQGTGA.

The genes are TRBV14 and TRBJ2-5; weak D call: TRBD2 (6 bases). Germline V gene data show CDR1 as SGHDN and CDR2 as FVKESK. CDR3 length: 15 amino acids. Trimming pared 3 bases from V and 1 base from J, leaving 12 bases between. This chain's CDR3 is CASSQSGRLQETQYF. The CDR3 DNA follows: TGTGCCAGCAGCCAGTCCGGGAGACTCCAAGAGACCCAGTACTTC. Drawing the rest from reference TRBV14 and TRBJ2-5, the complete variable domain is EAGVTQFPSHSVIEKGQTVTLRCDPISGHDNLYWYRRVMGKEIKFLLHFVKESKQDESGMPNNRFLAERTGGTYSTLKVQPAELEDSGVYFCASSQSGRLQETQYFGPGTRLLVL.